Sequencing of this T cell receptor (beta chain) was carried out in a study of blood T cell repertoires in COVID-19. Produced via immunoSEQ multiplex PCR; TCRdb's table is partial and in-frame only. The table includes 150,000 to 200,000 clones, 70% to 90% detected once. Adults between roughly 18 and 89 years of age took part from 24 US areas. Participants' own reports of clinical history determined their cohort assignment. The sequenced material came from PBMCs or T cells enriched from blood (not recorded which). The sequence was collected from a man aged 35 to 55 who had recovered from COVID-19.

The CDR3 loop reads CASRAVDSGNTIYF. CDR3 nucleotides: TGTGCCAGCAGGGCGGTAGACTCTGGAAACACCATATATTTT. V and J are TRBV6-5 and TRBJ1-3; no definite D call. This CDR3 comprises 14 residues. Trimming stripped 6 bases from V and 0 bases from J, with 9 bases between. The germline CDR1 and CDR2 sequences are MNHEY and SVGAGI.